Following are 11 T cell receptor beta chains from one sample sequenced in a study of technical replicates of blood from a few donors. Sequencing was performed with immunoSEQ multiplex PCR; in TCRdb, only in-frame clones are kept and a portion is missing. This sample has 64,000 or so clones; 75% to 90% occur once, and the top ten carry 4.5% to 5.5%. Sequencing was done on a sample of PBMCs. Receptors originate from a human donor in good health. Some clones in this sample may be carry-over from other donors' samples.

The chain is built from TRBV5-6 and TRBJ2-3; 8 bases are a match to TRBD2. This CDR3 region has 17 residues. Germline trimming cut 1 base from V and 5 bases from J; bases unmatched to any gene: 12. Germline CDR1 is SGHDT and CDR2 is YYEEEE. The CDR3 sequence is CASSLSSLAGWVDTQYF. Written as DNA, the CDR3 is TGTGCCAGCAGCTTGTCCTCGCTAGCGGGTTGGGTAGATACGCAGTATTTT. Full variable domain (outside the CDR3, taken from reference TRBV5-6 and TRBJ2-3): DAGVTQSPTHLIKTRGQQVTLRCSPKSGHDTVSWYQQALGQGPQFIFQYYEEEERQRGNFPDRFSGHQFPNYSSELNVNALLLGDSALYLCASSLSSLAGWVDTQYFGPGTRLTVL.

This clone was found a few times. The CDR3 loop reads CASSLREGDEQYF. The DNA for the CDR3 is TGTGCCAGCAGCTTAAGGGAGGGAGACGAGCAGTACTTC. This sequence joins TRBV7-3 and TRBJ2-7; 7 bases agree with TRBD2. V gave up 1 base and J gave up 5 bases; unmatched junction bases: 2. This CDR3 is 13 amino acids long. From germline, CDR1 is SGHTA and CDR2 FQGTGA.

The chain combines TRBV5-4 with TRBJ2-3; 7 bases match TRBD1. This CDR3 spans 13 amino acids. With 5 bases clipped from V and 4 bases from J, the junction kept 4 bases outside the gene matches. Germline values: CDR1 SGHNT, CDR2 YYREEE (reference sequence). The CDR3 protein is CASSSQGADTQYF. The CDR3 DNA follows: TGTGCCAGCAGTTCCCAGGGGGCAGATACGCAGTATTTT.

This clone was counted once. The J gene is TRBJ2-1, the V gene TRBV4-2; TRBD2 matches 8 bases. Unmatched junction bases numbered 4, after V lost 0 bases and J lost 6 bases. CDR3 length: 15 residues. Germline values: CDR1 LGHNA, CDR2 YNFKEQ. Written as DNA, the CDR3 is TGTGCCAGCAGCCAAGATGGCGGGGGGCGCAATGAGCAGTTCTTC. Translating gives CASSQDGGGRNEQFF.

The rearrangement links TRBV27 to TRBJ1-1, with D perhaps matching TRBD1 (6 bases). Germline V lookup: CDR1 MNHEY, CDR2 SMNVEV (reference sequence). The CDR3 covers 13 residues. V gave up 4 bases and J gave up 8 bases, with 14 bases separating them. CDR3 sequence reads: CASSWGRGTEAFF. The DNA of the CDR3 is TGTGCCAGCAGTTGGGGGCGGGGGACCGAAGCTTTCTTT.

The V and J genes are TRBV30 and TRBJ1-3, with unresolved D. The CDR3 consists of 14 residues. V gave up 3 bases and J gave up 4 bases, with 13 bases separating them. Germline V CDR1 and CDR2: GTSNPN, SVGIG (reference sequence). CDR3 protein: CAWSPFEEGNTIYF. The CDR3, as DNA: TGTGCCTGGAGCCCCTTCGAGGAGGGAAACACCATATATTTT.

The chain is built from TRBV5-1 and TRBJ2-3; 9 bases fit TRBD1. Germline values: CDR1 SGHRS, CDR2 YFSETQ. CDR3 length: 16 amino acids. The ends lost 5 bases at V and 2 bases at J; junction bases unmatched: 9. CDR3 nucleotides: TGCGCCAGCAGTCGTACCGGGACAGGGACCACAGATACGCAGTATTTT. Residues: CASSRTGTGTTDTQYF.

This clone was seen only a few times. The gene calls are TRBV7-3 and TRBJ2-6; TRBD1 might be the D (6 bases). The length of the CDR3 is 15 residues. Looked up from germline, CDR1 is SGHTA and CDR2 is FQGTGA. V shed 9 bases and J shed 0 bases, with 12 bases lying between them. CDR3 sequence (DNA): TGTGCCAGTGGACAGATTAACTCTGGGGCCAACGTCCTGACTTTC. This codes for CASGQINSGANVLTF.

The gene calls are TRBV12-5 and TRBJ1-1; perhaps TRBD1 as D (5 bases). The CDR3 loop spans 13 amino acids. V shed 2 bases and J shed 1 base, with 5 bases lying between them. From germline, CDR1 is LGHNT and CDR2 FRNRAP. The CDR3 coding sequence is TGTGCTAGTGGTTTGCAGGGGAACACTGAAGCTTTCTTT. Translating it yields CASGLQGNTEAFF.

This clone was counted once. The chain is built from TRBV9 and TRBJ2-7; D is possibly TRBD1 (6 bases). The CDR3 runs to 14 residues. Trimming removed 2 bases from V and 6 bases from J, with 15 bases in between. The germline V gene encodes CDR1 SGDLS and CDR2 YYNGEE. In nucleotides, the CDR3 is TGTGCCAGCAGCGTCGCAACAGGGAGAGGCGAGCAGTACTTC. Amino acid sequence: CASSVATGRGEQYF.

This chain joins TRBV7-9 and TRBJ2-7; 8 bases match TRBD1. The CDR3 is made up of 13 amino acids. V shed 2 bases, J shed 4 bases, and the junction held 1 base outside the gene matches. Germline V lookup: CDR1 SEHNR, CDR2 FQNEAQ (reference sequence). CDR3 in DNA: TGTGCCAGCAGCTTAACAGGGGGTTACGAGCAGTACTTC. This codes for CASSLTGGYEQYF.